The T cell receptor beta chain under discussion was sequenced for a study of post-analysis software for immune sequencing data. About the study: The cohort encompassed relapsing-remitting, secondary progressive and progressive-relapsing multiple sclerosis disease courses.

Study-wide points: Controls had lower frequencies than patients of about 5 TRBV segments, which included TRBV5-6, TRBV5-1 and TRBV20-1.

The V and J ends lost 7 bases and 0 bases respectively, with 3 bases between them. The CDR3 is 11 amino acids. As to this clonotype: Its antigen is unknown.

The library was made from cDNA and included unique molecular identifiers. TCRdb passed the PCR reads through MiXCR, listing each CDR3 protein once. The profile shows about 460,000 distinct CDR3 sequences, less than 45% of them singletons. The rearrangement links TRBV12-3 or TRBV12-4 to TRBJ1-1, with no clear D. Sequences were obtained from blood. The origin of this receptor is a girl aged 5-17 years with multiple sclerosis. The CDR3 region has the DNA TGTGCCAGCATAGTGAACACTGAAGCTTTCTTT. Encoded protein: CASIVNTEAFF.